One sample yielded the 10 T cell receptor beta chains listed below, sequenced in a study of beta chain features in type 1 diabetes. General observations from the study: Shortening that was moderate but significant affected the TCRB CDR3s of Type 1 diabetes patients in all four CD4+ subsets.

The investigators reverse transcribed all of the isolated RNA, so they sequenced expressed TCRB transcripts. TCRdb's copy holds only in-frame clones and misses some; the assay was immunoSEQ multiplex PCR. The sample has around 260,000 clones; around 21% are singletons. These receptors have no identified antigens. Material for sequencing was naive CD4+ T cells from blood. The receptors were sampled from a middle-aged woman with type 1 diabetes.

V gene TRBV28 combines with J gene TRBJ1-1; D unresolved. Germline V gene sequence: CDR1 MDHEN, CDR2 SYDVKM. This CDR3 is built from 14 residues. The V end lost 5 bases, the J end lost 0 bases, and 10 bases lay between the germline ends. The CDR3 DNA sequence: TGTGCCAGCAGTCCGAGGATCCTGAACACTGAAGCTTTCTTT. As protein: CASSPRILNTEAFF. The full variable domain, with the rest looked up from reference TRBV28 and TRBJ1-1, is DVKVTQSSRYLVKRTGEKVFLECVQDMDHENMFWYRQDPGLGLRLIYFSYDVKMKEKGDIPEGYSVSREKKERFSLILESASTNQTSMYLCASSPRILNTEAFFGQGTRLTVV.

A few counts support this clone. The chain couples TRBV7-9 to TRBJ1-2, with 7 nucleotides matching TRBD1. CDR1 and CDR2 (germline): SEHNR, FQNEAQ (reference sequence). Losses at the gene ends were 4 bases for V and 7 bases for J; bases not matched to a gene: 12. CDR3 length equals 15 residues. DNA of the CDR3: TGTGCCAGCAGCTCCGACAGGGCTACCTCCCGTGGCTACACCTTC. Translating gives CASSSDRATSRGYTF.

This clone was detected only a few times. This chain links TRBV30 with TRBJ2-7; D possibly corresponds to TRBD2 (5 bases). The CDR3 is made up of 12 amino acids. V dropped 0 bases and J dropped 4 bases, with 7 bases sitting between them. Germline assignment: CDR1 GTSNPN and CDR2 SVGIG (reference sequence). In nucleotides, the CDR3 is TGTGCCTGGAGTGTACTAGGGTACGAGCAGTACTTC. Its protein product is CAWSVLGYEQYF. Variable domain in full (rest from reference TRBV30 and TRBJ2-7): SQTIHQWPATLVQPVGSPLSLECTVEGTSNPNLYWYRQAAGRGLQLLFYSVGIGQISSEVPQNLSASRPQDRQFILSSKKLLLSDSGFYLCAWSVLGYEQYFGPGTRLTVT.

This chain uses TRBV2 with TRBJ1-5, with TRBD1 matching 9 bases. The CDR3 is 15 residues long. The germline gives CDR1 SNHLY, CDR2 FYNNEI. After removal of 6 bases from V and 4 bases from J, the junction contained 7 bases not matched to a gene. The CDR3 protein is CASRQQGAMNQPQHF. In nucleotides, the CDR3 is TGTGCCAGCAGGCAACAGGGGGCGATGAATCAGCCCCAGCATTTT.

The chain couples TRBV5-1 to TRBJ1-1, with 9 bases identical to TRBD1. V lost 4 bases and J lost 4; bases outside the gene matches: 11. This CDR3 region has 16 residues. CDR1 is SGHRS and CDR2 is YFSETQ in the germline V gene. CDR3 coding DNA: TGCGCCAGCAGCCTGAGGACAGGGGCTGCGGGCACTGAAGCTTTCTTT. It is translated as CASSLRTGAAGTEAFF.

The J gene is TRBJ2-4, the V gene TRBV6-6, with 9 bases matching TRBD1. Looked up from germline, CDR1 is MNHNY and CDR2 is SVGAGI (reference sequence). The V gene end was trimmed by 6 bases and the J gene end by 7 bases; junction bases not matched to a gene: 7. The CDR3 spans 14 residues. The CDR3 nucleotides are TGTGCCAGCAGGGGCACAGGGGGCCAGAACATTCAGTACTTC. Its protein product is CASRGTGGQNIQYF.

This chain joins TRBV7-8 and TRBJ2-3; maybe TRBD1 (6 bases). CDR1 and CDR2 (germline): SGHVS, FQNEAQ. V lost 5 bases to trimming and J lost 0 bases, with 12 bases between them. This CDR3 has 15 residues. As DNA, the CDR3 is TGTGCCAGCAGCCTAACAGGGCCTAGCACAGATACGCAGTATTTT. It specifies CASSLTGPSTDTQYF.

This clone was picked up a small number of times. CDR3 amino acids: CSVEVSQLNIQYF. The CDR3 region has the DNA TGCAGCGTTGAGGTTAGCCAACTAAACATTCAGTACTTC. This chain joins TRBV29-1 and TRBJ2-4, with unresolved D. This CDR3 comprises 13 residues. Germline CDR1 is SQVTM and CDR2 is ANQGSEA. The V end lost 3 bases, the J end lost 6 bases, and 12 bases lay between the germline ends. The whole variable domain, filled in from reference TRBV29-1 and TRBJ2-4, reads SAVISQKPSRDICQRGTSLTIQCQVDSQVTMMFWYRQQPGQSLTLIATANQGSEATYESGFVIDKFPISRPNLTFSTLTVSNMSPEDSSIYLCSVEVSQLNIQYFGAGTRLSVL.

The chain couples TRBV7-2 to TRBJ2-4; 7 bases map to TRBD1. CDR1 is SGHTA and CDR2 is FQGNSA in the germline V gene. This CDR3 has 12 amino acids. Germline trimming cut 5 bases from V and 7 bases from J; bases unmatched to any gene: 2. This CDR3 reads CASSRQGNIQYF. The CDR3 DNA sequence: TGTGCCAGCAGCAGACAGGGTAACATTCAGTACTTC.

This clone was seen a few times. The V gene is TRBV5-6, the J gene TRBJ2-7; 9 positions match TRBD2. J gave up 6 bases and V 3 bases, and 4 bases lay outside the gene matches. The CDR3 is made up of 13 amino acids. The germline gives CDR1 SGHDT, CDR2 YYEEEE. CDR3 protein: CASSWGLASEQYF. CDR3 coding DNA: TGTGCCAGCAGCTGGGGACTAGCATCCGAGCAGTACTTC.